These 3 T cell receptor beta chains share one sample of origin, sequenced in a study of blood T cells in healthy people across ages. Through a sample-barcoded 5' primer and a J-beta primer mix, a second PCR was run for roughly 6 to 12 cycles. TCRdb ran MiXCR on the 5' RACE reads and lists one entry per CDR3 protein. The sample lists 600,000 to 850,000 distinct CDR3 sequences; 35% to 45% were seen once. Sequencing input: blood. The receptors derive from a woman aged 60-70 years in good health.

A single count supports this clonotype. The chain carries TRBV12-3 or TRBV12-4 and TRBJ2-4, with 13 bases matching TRBD2. V lost 6 bases to trimming and J lost 14 bases; unmatched junction nucleotides: 10. The CDR3 has 14 amino acids. As DNA, the CDR3 is TGTGCCAGCAGAAAAGGACTAGCGGGGGATCCGGAGTACTTC. It specifies CASRKGLAGDPEYF.

CDR3 in amino acids: CASGHWEGGGELFF. CDR3 coding DNA: TGTGCCAGCGGCCATTGGGAGGGTGGCGGGGAGCTGTTTTTT. The rearrangement links TRBV12-3 or TRBV12-4 to TRBJ2-2; TRBD2 agrees at 7 bases. After removal of 8 bases from V and 7 bases from J, the junction contained 10 bases not matched to a gene. The CDR3 spans 14 residues.

Note on this clonotype: This could be a read error, since a much larger clone is one nucleotide away. The chain has TRBV10-3 and TRBJ2-1; perhaps TRBD2 as D (6 bases). The last part of the DNA fits TRBJ2-7 better; the J call may be wrong. The CDR3 consists of 15 residues. Germline CDR1 and CDR2: ENHRY and SYGVKD. CDR3 nucleotides: TGTGCCATCAGTGAAACGGGAGTCTCCTACAATGAGCAGTACTTC. Amino acid sequence: CAISETGVSYNEQYF.